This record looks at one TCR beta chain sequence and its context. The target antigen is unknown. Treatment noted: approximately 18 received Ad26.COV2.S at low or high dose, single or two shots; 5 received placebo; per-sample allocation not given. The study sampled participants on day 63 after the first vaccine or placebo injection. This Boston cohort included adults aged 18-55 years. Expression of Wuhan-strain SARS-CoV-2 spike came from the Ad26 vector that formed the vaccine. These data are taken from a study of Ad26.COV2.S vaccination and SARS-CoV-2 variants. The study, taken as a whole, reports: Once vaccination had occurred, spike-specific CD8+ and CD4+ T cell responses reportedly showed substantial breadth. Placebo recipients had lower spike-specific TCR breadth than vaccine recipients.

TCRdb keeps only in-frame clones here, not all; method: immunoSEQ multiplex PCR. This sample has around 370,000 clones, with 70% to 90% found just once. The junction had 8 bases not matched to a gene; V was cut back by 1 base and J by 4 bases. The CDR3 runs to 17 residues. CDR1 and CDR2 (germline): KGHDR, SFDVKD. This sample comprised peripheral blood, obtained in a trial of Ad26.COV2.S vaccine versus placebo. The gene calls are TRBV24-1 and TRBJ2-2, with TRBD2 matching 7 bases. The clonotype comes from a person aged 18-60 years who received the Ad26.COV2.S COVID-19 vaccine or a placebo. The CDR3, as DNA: TGTGCCACCAGTGATTTCAGCGGGACGTTAGGCACCGGGGAGCTGTTTTTT. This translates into CATSDFSGTLGTGELFF.